The subject of this entry is one T cell receptor (beta chain). Its antigen is still unknown. Vbeta (60) and Jbeta (13) primers were used in the PCR. Clones were read by immunoSEQ multiplex PCR, and TCRdb kept only the in-frame ones, dropping some. The profile shows approximately 200,000 clones, more than 65% of them singletons. The data are from a study of cytomegalovirus exposure and HLA in healthy donors. Study results and caveats: When presence/absence was analysed, sequencing depth was taken to be roughly uniform across donors. The authors judged a highly shared variant cluster likely a sequencing artifact.

Germline values: CDR1 MNHNS, CDR2 SASEGT. V was shortened by 3 bases and J by 1 base, with 9 bases between the two germline ends. This CDR3 has 14 residues. This sequence originates from a girl aged 10 to 17 in good health and CMV-seropositive. The V and J genes are TRBV6-1 and TRBJ1-1; D not resolved. The source material was PBMCs. CDR3 nucleotide sequence: TGTGCCAGCAGTGACCGGGGAGGGAACACTGAAGCTTTCTTT. Amino acids: CASSDRGGNTEAFF.